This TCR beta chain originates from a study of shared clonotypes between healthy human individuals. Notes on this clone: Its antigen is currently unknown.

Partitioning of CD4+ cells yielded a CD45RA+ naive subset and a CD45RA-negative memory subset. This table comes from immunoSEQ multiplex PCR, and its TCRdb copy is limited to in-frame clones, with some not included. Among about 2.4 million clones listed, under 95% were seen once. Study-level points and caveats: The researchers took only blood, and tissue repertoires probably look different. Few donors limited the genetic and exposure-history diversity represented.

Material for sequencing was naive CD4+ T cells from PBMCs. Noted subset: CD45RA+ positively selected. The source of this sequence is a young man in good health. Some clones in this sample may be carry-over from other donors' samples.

The CDR3 loop reads CASSPITGAPNEKLFF. DNA of the CDR3: TGTGCCAGCAGCCCCATTACCGGGGCACCTAATGAAAAACTGTTTTTT. The chain combines TRBV7-2 with TRBJ1-4, with D possibly being TRBD1 (5 bases). The germline CDR1 and CDR2 sequences are SGHTA and FQGNSA. V was pared by 5 bases and J by 3 bases, with 16 bases between. The CDR3 is 16 amino acids.